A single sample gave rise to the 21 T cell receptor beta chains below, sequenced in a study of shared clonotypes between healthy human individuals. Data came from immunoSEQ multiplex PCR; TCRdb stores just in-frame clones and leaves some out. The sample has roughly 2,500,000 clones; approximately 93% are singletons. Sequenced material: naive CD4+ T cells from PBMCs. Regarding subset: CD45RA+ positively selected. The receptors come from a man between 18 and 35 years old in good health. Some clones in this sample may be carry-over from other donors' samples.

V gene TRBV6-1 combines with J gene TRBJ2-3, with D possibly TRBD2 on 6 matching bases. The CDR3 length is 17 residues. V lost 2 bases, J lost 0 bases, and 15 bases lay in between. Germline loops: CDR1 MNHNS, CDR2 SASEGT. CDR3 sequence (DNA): TGTGCCAGCAGTGAACGAGCGTTAGCGGCTAGCACAGATACGCAGTATTTT. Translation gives CASSERALAASTDTQYF.

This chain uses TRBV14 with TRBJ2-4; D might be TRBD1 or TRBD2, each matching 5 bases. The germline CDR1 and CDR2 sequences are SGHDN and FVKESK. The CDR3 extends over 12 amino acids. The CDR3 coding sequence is TGTGCAGAGACGGGGCGCAAAAACATTCAGTACTTC. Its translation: CAETGRKNIQYF. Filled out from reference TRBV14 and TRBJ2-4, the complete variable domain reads EAGVTQFPSHSVIEKGQTVTLRCDPISGHDNLYWYRRVMGKEIKFLLHFVKESKQDESGMPNNRFLAERTGGTYSTLKVQPAELEDSGVYFCAETGRKNIQYFGAGTRLSVL.

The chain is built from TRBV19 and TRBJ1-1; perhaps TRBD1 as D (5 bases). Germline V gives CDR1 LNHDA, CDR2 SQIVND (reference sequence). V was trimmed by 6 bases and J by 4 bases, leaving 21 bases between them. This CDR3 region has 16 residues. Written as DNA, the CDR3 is TGTGCCAGTAGCCAACGGACTCCTGGGGGTTCCACTGAAGCTTTCTTT. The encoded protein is CASSQRTPGGSTEAFF.

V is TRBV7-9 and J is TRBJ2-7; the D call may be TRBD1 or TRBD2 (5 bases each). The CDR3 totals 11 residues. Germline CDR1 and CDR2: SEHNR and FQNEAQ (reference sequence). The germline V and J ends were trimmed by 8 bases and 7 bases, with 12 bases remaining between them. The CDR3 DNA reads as TGTGCCAGCGAGGGGTTGGGAGAGCAGTACTTC. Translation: CASEGLGEQYF.

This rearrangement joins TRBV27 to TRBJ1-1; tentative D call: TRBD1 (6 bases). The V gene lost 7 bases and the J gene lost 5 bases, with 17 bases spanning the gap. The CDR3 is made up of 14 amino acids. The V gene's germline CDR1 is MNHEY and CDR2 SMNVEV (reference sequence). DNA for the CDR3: TGTGCCAGCATAAAGAGGGGAGGGGGAACTGAAGCTTTCTTT. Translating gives CASIKRGGGTEAFF.

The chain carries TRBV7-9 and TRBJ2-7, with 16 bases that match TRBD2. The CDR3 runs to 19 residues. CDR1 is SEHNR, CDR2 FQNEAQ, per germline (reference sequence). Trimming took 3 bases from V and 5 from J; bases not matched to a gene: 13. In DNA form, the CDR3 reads TGTGCCAGCAGCTTCCTTGGGACTAGCGGGAGGGGGTGGTCACACGAGCAGTACTTC. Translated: CASSFLGTSGRGWSHEQYF.

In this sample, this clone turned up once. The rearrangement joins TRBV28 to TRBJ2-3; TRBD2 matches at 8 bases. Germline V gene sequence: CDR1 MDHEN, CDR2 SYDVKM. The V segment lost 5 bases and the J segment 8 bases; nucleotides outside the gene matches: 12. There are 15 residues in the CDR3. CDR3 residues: CASSQSAGGVGTQYF. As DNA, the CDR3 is TGTGCCAGCAGTCAATCGGCGGGAGGAGTAGGTACGCAGTATTTT.

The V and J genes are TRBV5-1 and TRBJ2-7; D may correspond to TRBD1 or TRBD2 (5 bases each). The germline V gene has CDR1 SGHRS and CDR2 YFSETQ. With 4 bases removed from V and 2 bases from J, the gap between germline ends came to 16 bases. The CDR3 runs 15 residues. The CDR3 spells CASSTGTVPTYEQYF. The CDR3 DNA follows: TGCGCCAGCAGCACCGGGACGGTTCCCACCTACGAGCAGTACTTC.

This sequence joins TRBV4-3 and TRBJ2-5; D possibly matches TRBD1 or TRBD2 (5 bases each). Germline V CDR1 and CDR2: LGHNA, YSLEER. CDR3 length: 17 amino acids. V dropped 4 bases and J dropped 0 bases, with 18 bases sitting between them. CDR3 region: CASSREVRWGYQETQYF. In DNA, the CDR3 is TGCGCCAGCAGCCGCGAGGTGAGGTGGGGGTACCAAGAGACCCAGTACTTC.

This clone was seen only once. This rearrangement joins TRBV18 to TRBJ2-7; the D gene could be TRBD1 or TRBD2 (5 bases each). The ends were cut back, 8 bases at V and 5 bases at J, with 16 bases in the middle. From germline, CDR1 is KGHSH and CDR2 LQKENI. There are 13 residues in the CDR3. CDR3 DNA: TGTGCCAGCGCCGGGACGGGGCTCAACGAGCAGTACTTC. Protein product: CASAGTGLNEQYF.

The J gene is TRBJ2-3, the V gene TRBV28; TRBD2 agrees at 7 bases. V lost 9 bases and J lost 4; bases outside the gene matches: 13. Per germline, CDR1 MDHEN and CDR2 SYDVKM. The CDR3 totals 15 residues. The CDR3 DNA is TGTGCCAGTTACCAAGGCGGGAGTATCGCAGATACGCAGTATTTT. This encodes CASYQGGSIADTQYF.

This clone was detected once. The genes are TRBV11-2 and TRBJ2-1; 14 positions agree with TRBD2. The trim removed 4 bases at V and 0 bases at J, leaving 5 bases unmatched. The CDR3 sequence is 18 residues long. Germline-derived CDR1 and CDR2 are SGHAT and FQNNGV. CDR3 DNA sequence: TGTGCCAGCAGCTCCCCGGGACTAGCGGGAGTCTCCTACAATGAGCAGTTCTTC. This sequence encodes CASSSPGLAGVSYNEQFF.

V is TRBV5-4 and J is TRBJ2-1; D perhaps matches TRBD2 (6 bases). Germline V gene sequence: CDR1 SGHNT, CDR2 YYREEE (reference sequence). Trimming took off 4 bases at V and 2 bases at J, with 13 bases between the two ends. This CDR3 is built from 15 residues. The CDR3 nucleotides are TGTGCCAGCAGCCCTGGAGGAGGGGCCTACAATGAGCAGTTCTTC. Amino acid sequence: CASSPGGGAYNEQFF.

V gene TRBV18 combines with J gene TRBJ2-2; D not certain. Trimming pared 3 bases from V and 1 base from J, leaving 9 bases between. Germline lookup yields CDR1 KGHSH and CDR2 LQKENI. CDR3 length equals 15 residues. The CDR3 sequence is CASSPSDGNTGELFF. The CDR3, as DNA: TGTGCCAGCTCACCCTCCGACGGGAACACCGGGGAGCTGTTTTTT.

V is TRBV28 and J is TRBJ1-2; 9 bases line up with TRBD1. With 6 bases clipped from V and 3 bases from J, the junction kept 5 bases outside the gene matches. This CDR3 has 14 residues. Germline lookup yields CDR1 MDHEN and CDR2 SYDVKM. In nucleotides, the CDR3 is TGTGCCAGCAGCCCTACAGGGGGCGACTATGGCTACACCTTC. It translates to CASSPTGGDYGYTF.

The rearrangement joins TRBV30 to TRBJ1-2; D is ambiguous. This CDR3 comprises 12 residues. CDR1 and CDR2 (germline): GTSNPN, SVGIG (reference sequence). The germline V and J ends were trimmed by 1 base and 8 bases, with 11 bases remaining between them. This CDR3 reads CAWSGPRPGYTF. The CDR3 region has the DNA TGTGCCTGGAGTGGCCCCCGGCCCGGCTACACCTTC.

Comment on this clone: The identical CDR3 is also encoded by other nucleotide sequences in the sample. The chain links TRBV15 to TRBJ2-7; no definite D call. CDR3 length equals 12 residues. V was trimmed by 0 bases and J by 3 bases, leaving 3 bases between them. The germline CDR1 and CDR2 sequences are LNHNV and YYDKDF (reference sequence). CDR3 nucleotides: TGTGCCACCAGCAGAGAGAGCTACGAGCAGTACTTC. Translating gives CATSRESYEQYF. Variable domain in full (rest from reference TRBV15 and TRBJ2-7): DAMVIQNPRYQVTQFGKPVTLSCSQTLNHNVMYWYQQKSSQAPKLLFHYYDKDFNNEADTPDNFQSRRPNTSFCFLDIRSPGLGDTAMYLCATSRESYEQYFGPGTRLTVT.

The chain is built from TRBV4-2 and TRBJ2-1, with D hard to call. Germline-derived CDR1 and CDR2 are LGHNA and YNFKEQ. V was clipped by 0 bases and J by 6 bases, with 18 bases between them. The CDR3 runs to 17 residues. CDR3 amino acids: CASSQDSGRSRVNEQFF. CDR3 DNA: TGTGCCAGCAGCCAAGATTCTGGTCGGAGTCGGGTCAATGAGCAGTTCTTC.

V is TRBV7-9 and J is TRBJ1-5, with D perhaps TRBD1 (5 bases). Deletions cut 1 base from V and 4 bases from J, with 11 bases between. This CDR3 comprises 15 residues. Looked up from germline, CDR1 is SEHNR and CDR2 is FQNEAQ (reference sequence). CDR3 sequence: CASSLEGNRNQPQHF. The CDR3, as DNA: TGTGCCAGCAGCTTAGAGGGTAACAGGAATCAGCCCCAGCATTTT. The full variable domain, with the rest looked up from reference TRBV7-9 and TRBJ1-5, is DTGVSQNPRHKITKRGQNVTFRCDPISEHNRLYWYRQTLGQGPEFLTYFQNEAQLEKSRLLSDRFSAERPKGSFSTLEIQRTEQGDSAMYLCASSLEGNRNQPQHFGDGTRLSIL.

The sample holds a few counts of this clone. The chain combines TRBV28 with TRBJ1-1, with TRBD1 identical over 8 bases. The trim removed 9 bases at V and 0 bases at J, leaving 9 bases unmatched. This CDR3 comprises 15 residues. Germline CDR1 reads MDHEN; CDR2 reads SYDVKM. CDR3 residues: CASVSGTGMNTEAFF. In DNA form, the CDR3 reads TGTGCCAGTGTCTCCGGGACAGGCATGAACACTGAAGCTTTCTTT.

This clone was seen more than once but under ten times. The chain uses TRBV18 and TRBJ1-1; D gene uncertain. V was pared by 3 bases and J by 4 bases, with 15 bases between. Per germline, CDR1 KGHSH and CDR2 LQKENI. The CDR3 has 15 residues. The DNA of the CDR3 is TGTGCCAGCTCACCTTTGATGGGTGGAGGCACTGAAGCTTTCTTT. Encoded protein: CASSPLMGGGTEAFF. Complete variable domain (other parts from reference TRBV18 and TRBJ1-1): NAGVMQNPRHLVRRRGQEARLRCSPMKGHSHVYWYRQLPEEGLKFMVYLQKENIIDESGMPKERFSAEFPKEGPSILRIQQVVRGDSAAYFCASSPLMGGGTEAFFGQGTRLTVV.